Following are 8 T cell receptor beta chains from one sample sequenced in a study of beta chain features in type 1 diabetes (dated by TCRdb to 2017 to 2018). What the authors observed across the whole study: In all four CD4+ subsets, TCRB CDR3 length was moderately but significantly shorter in type 1 diabetes patients.

These TCRs are of unknown antigen specificity. Receptor amplification or capture employed the immunoSEQ multiplex PCR assay. The entire isolated RNA was reverse transcribed using the High Capacity cDNA Reverse Transcription Kit, and thus expressed TCRB transcripts were sequenced. TCRdb provides this immuneACCESS table in a form limited to in-frame rearrangements. Some clones are lacking; in checked studies, under half of them reflect an unresolved V gene, and why the rest are absent is not known. Recorded for this sample are 640,000 or so clones; about an eighth of them occurred a single time. Around 0.022% of the sample is held by the ten biggest clonotypes. The sequenced sample was naive CD4+ T cells from blood. The cell subset or site label here, explained by the study, means: true naive CD4+ T cells. The receptors stem from a man aged 18 to 29 with type 1 diabetes.

This clone occurred a few times. The chain joins TRBV29-1 to TRBJ1-1, with TRBD1 matching over 7 bases. Germline-derived CDR1 and CDR2 are SQVTM and ANQGSEA. After removal of 6 bases from V and 3 bases from J, the junction contained 10 bases not matched to a gene. The CDR3 has 14 residues. The CDR3 reads CSVQKTGLYTEAFF. In DNA, the CDR3 is TGCAGCGTGCAAAAGACAGGGCTTTACACTGAAGCTTTCTTT.

The V and J genes are TRBV27 and TRBJ1-2, with D tentatively TRBD1 (5 bases). This CDR3 has 13 residues. V lost 6 bases and J lost 4, with 12 bases in between. CDR1 is MNHEY and CDR2 is SMNVEV in the germline V gene (reference sequence). The CDR3 here is CASSPDSVYGYTF. The CDR3 DNA reads as TGTGCCAGCAGCCCAGACAGTGTCTATGGCTACACCTTC.

This clone was counted between two and nine times. This chain joins TRBV4-1 and TRBJ2-7, with no clear D. The CDR3 loop spans 15 amino acids. CDR1 and CDR2 from the germline V gene are MGHRA and YSYEKL. Trimming pared 0 bases from V and 3 bases from J, leaving 12 bases between. The CDR3 sequence: CASSQDYNRGYEQYF. CDR3 sequence (DNA): TGCGCCAGCAGCCAAGATTACAACAGAGGCTACGAGCAGTACTTC.

The chain uses TRBV10-3 and TRBJ1-4; D gene ambiguous. With 3 bases removed from V and 3 bases from J, the gap between germline ends came to 14 bases. Germline-derived CDR1 and CDR2 are ENHRY and SYGVKD. There are 16 residues in the CDR3. The CDR3 is CAISDLEGASNEKLFF. The CDR3 bases are TGTGCCATCAGTGATTTGGAGGGAGCGTCTAATGAAAAACTGTTTTTT.

The chain is built from TRBV27 and TRBJ1-4, with 8 positions matching TRBD1. V was pared by 3 bases and J by 4 bases, with 7 bases of the junction left unmatched. Germline assignment: CDR1 MNHEY and CDR2 SMNVEV (reference sequence). CDR3 length equals 16 residues. The CDR3 sequence: CASSLGDRMGNEKLFF. DNA for the CDR3: TGTGCCAGCAGTTTGGGGGACAGGATGGGTAATGAAAAACTGTTTTTT.

The V call is TRBV29-1, the J call TRBJ2-3; a possible D gene is TRBD2 (5 bases). CDR1 is SQVTM and CDR2 is ANQGSEA in the germline V gene. Trimming removed 8 bases from V and 2 bases from J, with 23 bases in between. CDR3 size: 16 residues. DNA of the CDR3: TGCAGCATACCAGGCGGAGGACCCACCCCCACAGATACGCAGTATTTT. Translation gives CSIPGGGPTPTDTQYF.

The chain links TRBV7-8 to TRBJ2-1; TRBD2 is a possible D gene (6 bases). V dropped 1 base and J dropped 10 bases, with 17 bases sitting between them. The CDR3 length is 15 residues. From germline, CDR1 is SGHVS and CDR2 FQNEAQ. This chain's CDR3 is CASSLGGRRGGEQFF. The CDR3 DNA reads as TGTGCCAGCAGCTTAGGGGGTCGGCGGGGAGGAGAGCAGTTCTTC.

The rearrangement joins TRBV5-1 to TRBJ1-6, with D tentatively TRBD1 (5 bases). The V and J ends lost 4 bases and 6 bases respectively, with 11 bases between them. The CDR3 is made up of 14 amino acids. Germline values: CDR1 SGHRS, CDR2 YFSETQ. CDR3 sequence reads: CASSELGGNSPLHF. CDR3 DNA: TGCGCCAGCAGCGAGCTCGGGGGTAATTCACCCCTCCACTTT.